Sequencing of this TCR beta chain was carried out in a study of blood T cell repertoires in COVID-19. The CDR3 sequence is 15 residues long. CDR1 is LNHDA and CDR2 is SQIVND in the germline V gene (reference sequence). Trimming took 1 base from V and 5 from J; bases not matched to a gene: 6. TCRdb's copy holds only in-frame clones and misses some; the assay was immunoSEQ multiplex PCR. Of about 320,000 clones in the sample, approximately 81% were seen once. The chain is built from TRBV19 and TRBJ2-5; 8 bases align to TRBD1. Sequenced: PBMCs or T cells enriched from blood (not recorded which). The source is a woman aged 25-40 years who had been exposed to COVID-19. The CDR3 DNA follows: TGTGCCAGTAGTATAGCCAGGGGGCTTAGTGAGACCCAGTACTTC. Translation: CASSIARGLSETQYF. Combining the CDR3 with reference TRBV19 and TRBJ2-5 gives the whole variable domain DGGITQSPKYLFRKEGQNVTLSCEQNLNHDAMYWYRQDPGQGLRLIYYSQIVNDFQKGDIAEGYSVSREKKESFPLTVTSAQKNPTAFYLCASSIARGLSETQYFGPGTRLLVL.